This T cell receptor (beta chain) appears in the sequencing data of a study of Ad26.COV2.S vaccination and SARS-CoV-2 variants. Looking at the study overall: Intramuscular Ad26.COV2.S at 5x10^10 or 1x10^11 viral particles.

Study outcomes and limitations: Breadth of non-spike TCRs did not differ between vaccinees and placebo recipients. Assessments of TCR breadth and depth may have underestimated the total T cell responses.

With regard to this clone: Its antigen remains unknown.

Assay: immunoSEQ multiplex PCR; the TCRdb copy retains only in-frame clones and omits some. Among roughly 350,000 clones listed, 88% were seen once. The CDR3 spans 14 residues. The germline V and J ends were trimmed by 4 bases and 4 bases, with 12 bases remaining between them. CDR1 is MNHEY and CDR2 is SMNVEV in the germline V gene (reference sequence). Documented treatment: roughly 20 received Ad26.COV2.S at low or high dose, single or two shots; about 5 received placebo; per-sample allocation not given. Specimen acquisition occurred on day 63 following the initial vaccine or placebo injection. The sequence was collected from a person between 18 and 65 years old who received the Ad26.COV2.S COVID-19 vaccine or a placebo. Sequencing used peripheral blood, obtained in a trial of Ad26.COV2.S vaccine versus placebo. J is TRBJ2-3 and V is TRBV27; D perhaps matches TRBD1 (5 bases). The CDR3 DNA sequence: TGTGCCAGCAGTTGGGGCTCGGGTCCAGATACGCAGTATTTT. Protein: CASSWGSGPDTQYF.